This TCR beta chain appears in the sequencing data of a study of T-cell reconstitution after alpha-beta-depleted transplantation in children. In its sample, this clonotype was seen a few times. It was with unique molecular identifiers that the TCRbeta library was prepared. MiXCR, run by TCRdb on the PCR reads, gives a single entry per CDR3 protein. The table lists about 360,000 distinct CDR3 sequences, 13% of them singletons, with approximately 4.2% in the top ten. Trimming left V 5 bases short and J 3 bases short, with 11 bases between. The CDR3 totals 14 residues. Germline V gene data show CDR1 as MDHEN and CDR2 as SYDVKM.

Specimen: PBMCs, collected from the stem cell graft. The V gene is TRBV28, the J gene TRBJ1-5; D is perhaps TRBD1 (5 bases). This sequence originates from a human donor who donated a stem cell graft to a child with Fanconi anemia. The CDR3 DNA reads TGTGCCAGCAGTCCCTTGGGGGTCAATCAGCCCCAGCATTTT. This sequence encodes CASSPLGVNQPQHF.